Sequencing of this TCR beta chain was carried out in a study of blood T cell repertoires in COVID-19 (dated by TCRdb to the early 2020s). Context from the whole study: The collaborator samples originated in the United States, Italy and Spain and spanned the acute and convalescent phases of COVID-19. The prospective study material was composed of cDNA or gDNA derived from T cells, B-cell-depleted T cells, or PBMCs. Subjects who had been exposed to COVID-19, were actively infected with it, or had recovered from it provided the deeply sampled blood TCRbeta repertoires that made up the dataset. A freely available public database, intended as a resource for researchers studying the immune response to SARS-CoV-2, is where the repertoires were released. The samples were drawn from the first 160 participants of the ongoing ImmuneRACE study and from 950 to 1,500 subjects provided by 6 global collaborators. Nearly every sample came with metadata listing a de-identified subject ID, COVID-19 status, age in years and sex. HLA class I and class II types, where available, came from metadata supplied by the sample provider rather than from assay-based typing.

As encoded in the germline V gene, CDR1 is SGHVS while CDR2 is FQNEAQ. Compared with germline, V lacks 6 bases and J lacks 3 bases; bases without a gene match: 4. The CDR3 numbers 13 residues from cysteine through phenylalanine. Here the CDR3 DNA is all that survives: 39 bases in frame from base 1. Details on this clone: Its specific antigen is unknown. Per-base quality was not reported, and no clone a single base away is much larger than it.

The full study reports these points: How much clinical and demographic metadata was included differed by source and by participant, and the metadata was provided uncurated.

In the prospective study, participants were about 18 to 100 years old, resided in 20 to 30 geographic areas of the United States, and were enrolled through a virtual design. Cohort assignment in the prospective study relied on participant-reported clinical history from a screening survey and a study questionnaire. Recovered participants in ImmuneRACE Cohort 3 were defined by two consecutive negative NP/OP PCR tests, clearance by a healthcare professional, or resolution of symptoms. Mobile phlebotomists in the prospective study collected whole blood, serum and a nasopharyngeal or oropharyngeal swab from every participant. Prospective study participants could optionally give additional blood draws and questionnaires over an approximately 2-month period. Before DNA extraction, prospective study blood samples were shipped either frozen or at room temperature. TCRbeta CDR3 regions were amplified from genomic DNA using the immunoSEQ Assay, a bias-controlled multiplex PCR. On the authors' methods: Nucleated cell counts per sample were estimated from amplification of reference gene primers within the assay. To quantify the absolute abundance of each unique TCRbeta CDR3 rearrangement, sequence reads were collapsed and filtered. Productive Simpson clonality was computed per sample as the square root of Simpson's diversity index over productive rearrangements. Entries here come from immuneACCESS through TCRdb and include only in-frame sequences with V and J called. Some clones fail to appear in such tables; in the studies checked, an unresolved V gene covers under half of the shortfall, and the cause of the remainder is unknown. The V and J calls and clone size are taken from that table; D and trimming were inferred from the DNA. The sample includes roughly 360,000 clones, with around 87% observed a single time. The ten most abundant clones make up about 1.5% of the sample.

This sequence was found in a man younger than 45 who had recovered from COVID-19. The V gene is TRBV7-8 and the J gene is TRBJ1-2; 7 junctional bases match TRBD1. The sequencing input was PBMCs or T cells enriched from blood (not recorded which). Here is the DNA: TGTGCCAGCAGTTCGACAGGGTACTATGGCTACACCTTC. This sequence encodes CASSSTGYYGYTF.